The rows below give T cell receptor beta chains drawn from one sample of a study of blood T cell repertoires in COVID-19. Data came from immunoSEQ multiplex PCR; TCRdb stores just in-frame clones and leaves some out. The sample lists roughly 150,000 clones, approximately 82% occurring once. Material for sequencing was peripheral blood. Receptor source: a woman aged 45-59 years in a cohort sampled during active or convalescent COVID-19. Both conserved end residues are part of each CDR3. Each record gives: D gene, J gene, V gene, clone size, CDR3 DNA, CDR3 protein. The D gene is left open where the match is weak. Expanded clones get a size class; other rows say once, few or many, or leave the size out.

TRBD2 | TRBJ2-3 | TRBV4-1 | - | TGCGCCAGCAGCCAAGCTCCGATCCGGCGGGGGAGCACAGATACGCAGTATTTT | CASSQAPIRRGSTDTQYF
- | TRBJ1-3 | TRBV30 | - | TGTGCCTGGAGAAGGGGGTTTGGTATTGGAAACACCATATATTTT | CAWRRGFGIGNTIYF
- | TRBJ1-1 | TRBV21-1 | - | TGTGCCAGCAGCAAGGACAGGATTAAGAACACTGAAGCTTTCTTT | CASSKDRIKNTEAFF
- | TRBJ1-6 | TRBV15 | once | TGTGCCACCAGCAGAGATAGGGGGGGCTCCTATAATTCACCCCTCCACTTT | CATSRDRGGSYNSPLHF
- | TRBJ1-2 | TRBV6-6 | - | TGTGCCAGCAGTTACGCAGGGAGGGGGAGGAGCTATGGCTACACCTTC | CASSYAGRGRSYGYTF
- | TRBJ1-6 | TRBV3-1/TRBV3-2 | - | TGTGCCAGCAGCCGCGGACAGCCGATCATCCTCCGGTCCCTCCACTTT | CASSRGQPIILRSLHF
- | TRBJ1-2 | TRBV11-2 | - | TGTGCCAGCAGCTTAGTGGGCGTCTCAAGGGGCTACACCTTC | CASSLVGVSRGYTF
- | TRBJ2-6 | TRBV7-2 | - | TGTGCCAGCAGCTTATGGGCAGGGCAAGGGGCCAACGTCCTGACTTTC | CASSLWAGQGANVLTF
- | TRBJ1-4 | TRBV11-2 | - | TGTGCCAGCAGCTTGGTCCAGGCAGGAAAACTGTTTTTT | CASSLVQAGKLFF
- | TRBJ1-5 | TRBV4-3 | - | TGCGCCAGCAGCCAGACTCATAGCAATCAGCCCCAGCATTTT | CASSQTHSNQPQHF
TRBD1 | TRBJ1-6 | TRBV2 | - | TGTGCCAGCAGAAGGGACAGGGAGAATAATTCACCCCTCCACTTT | CASRRDRENNSPLHF
- | TRBJ1-1 | TRBV27 | - | TGTGCCAGCAGCCCCCGGGGCACTGAAGCTTTCTTT | CASSPRGTEAFF
TRBD1 | TRBJ1-4 | TRBV18 | - | TGTGCCAGCTCACGAGGACAGGGTGGAGAAAAACTGTTTTTT | CASSRGQGGEKLFF
- | TRBJ1-2 | TRBV7-6 | - | TGTGCCAGCAGCTCCCGGCGCGGAGGCCCTGACTCTGGCTACACCTTC | CASSSRRGGPDSGYTF
- | TRBJ2-1 | TRBV7-9 | - | TGTGCCAGCAGTCAGGACTACAATGAGCAGTTCTTC | CASSQDYNEQFF
TRBD2 | TRBJ2-7 | TRBV5-1 | - | TGCGCCAGCAGCTTGGATCGGGGGGGCCGGAACGAGCAGTACTTC | CASSLDRGGRNEQYF
TRBD1 | TRBJ1-1 | TRBV18 | once | TGTGCCAGCTCACGGGACAGCCAAAACACTGAAGCTTTCTTT | CASSRDSQNTEAFF
- | TRBJ2-5 | TRBV18 | - | TGTGCCAGCTCACCACCGACAGGGAGGGAGACCCAGTACTTC | CASSPPTGRETQYF
TRBD1 | TRBJ1-2 | TRBV12-3/TRBV12-4 | - | TGTGCCAGCGCCCTCGGACAGGACCATGGCTACACCTTC | CASALGQDHGYTF
TRBD1 | TRBJ2-2 | TRBV7-9 | - | TGTGCCAGCAGCACAAGACAGGGAACCGGGGAGCTGTTTTTT | CASSTRQGTGELFF
- | TRBJ1-2 | TRBV2 | - | TGTGCCAGCAGTGAGAACAGGGACTATGGCTACACCTTC | CASSENRDYGYTF
TRBD2 | TRBJ2-3 | TRBV7-6 | few | TGTGCCAGCAGCTTAACTAGCGGTTTGTGGGGAGCTAGCACAGATACGCAGTATTTT | CASSLTSGLWGASTDTQYF
- | TRBJ1-2 | TRBV4-2 | - | TGTGCCAGCAGCCAAACACGGACAAGTGGCTACACCTTC | CASSQTRTSGYTF
TRBD1 | TRBJ1-5 | TRBV19 | - | TGTGCCAGTAGTCGGACAGGGTACGGTCAGCCCCAGCATTTT | CASSRTGYGQPQHF
TRBD1 | TRBJ1-1 | TRBV19 | - | TGTGCCAGTAGTATGGGGACAGCTGCGAACACTGAAGCTTTCTTT | CASSMGTAANTEAFF
TRBD1 | TRBJ2-3 | TRBV7-6 | - | TGTGCCAGCAGCGCACAGACAGGGGATACGCAGTATTTT | CASSAQTGDTQYF
- | TRBJ2-3 | TRBV19 | - | TGTGCCAGTAGTATAAGCAGGACTTACACAGATACGCAGTATTTT | CASSISRTYTDTQYF
TRBD2 | TRBJ2-1 | TRBV24-1 | - | TGTGCCACCAGTGACGTATTGAGGTGGGGGGGTGAGCAGTTCTTC | CATSDVLRWGGEQFF
TRBD1 | TRBJ1-1 | TRBV7-9 | - | TGTGCCAGCAGCTCGGACAGGGGAATAGCTGAAGCTTTCTTT | CASSSDRGIAEAFF
- | TRBJ1-3 | TRBV18 | - | TGTGCCAGCTCACCACAACAATTGGTTCCGCATGGAAACACCATATATTTT | CASSPQQLVPHGNTIYF
- | TRBJ1-3 | TRBV19 | once | TGTGCCAGTACCCGTCAGGGGAGTGGAAACACCATATATTTT | CASTRQGSGNTIYF
- | TRBJ2-5 | TRBV7-3 | - | TGTGCCAGCAGCTCAGGGGTAGGGTGGCAAGAGACCCAGTACTTC | CASSSGVGWQETQYF
TRBD1 | TRBJ2-7 | TRBV18 | - | TGTGCCAGCTCGCCTCCGGACAGGGTCGGCGAGCAGTACTTC | CASSPPDRVGEQYF
- | TRBJ2-7 | TRBV18 | - | TGTGCCAGCTCACCAGGAGCGGGTGCTTCCTACGAGCAGTACTTC | CASSPGAGASYEQYF
TRBD1 | TRBJ2-5 | TRBV5-1 | - | TGCGCCAGCAGTTGGACAGGTTATAGGGAGACCCAGTACTTC | CASSWTGYRETQYF
- | TRBJ1-2 | TRBV12-3/TRBV12-4 | - | TGTGCCAGCAGTTTTTGGGGGCCCTATGGCTACACCTTC | CASSFWGPYGYTF
TRBD2 | TRBJ2-3 | TRBV7-8 | - | TGTGCCAGCAGCTTAGAACCGGGGGGGTTGGGGAATACGCAGTATTTT | CASSLEPGGLGNTQYF